The 7 T cell receptor beta chains listed next were all sequenced from one sample in a study of cytomegalovirus exposure and HLA in healthy donors. This table comes from immunoSEQ multiplex PCR, and its TCRdb copy is limited to in-frame clones, with some not included. The sample has approximately 230,000 clones, about 90% seen once. Sequencing was done on a sample of PBMCs. The receptors were sampled from a man aged 18 to 29 in good health and CMV-seropositive.

There are a few counts of this clone. This chain links TRBV30 with TRBJ1-2; TRBD1 agrees at 8 bases. Germline V gene sequence: CDR1 GTSNPN, CDR2 SVGIG (reference sequence). V lost 1 base and J lost 8; bases outside the gene matches: 9. CDR3 length: 14 amino acids. CDR3 sequence (DNA): TGTGCCTGGAGTGCGGGGACAGGAGTCGGCGGCTACACCTTC. This translates into CAWSAGTGVGGYTF.

The rearrangement joins TRBV25-1 to TRBJ1-3, with TRBD1 as a possible D gene (6 bases). Germline lookup yields CDR1 MGHDK and CDR2 SYGVNS. The CDR3 spans 15 residues. The V end lost 3 bases, the J end lost 5 bases, and 14 bases lay between the germline ends. CDR3 in amino acids: CASSDLSGQRNTIYF. The CDR3 coding sequence is TGTGCCAGCAGTGACCTCTCCGGACAGAGAAACACCATATATTTT.

The rearrangement links TRBV6-5 to TRBJ2-7; 7 nucleotides agree with TRBD2. The germline gives CDR1 MNHEY, CDR2 SVGAGI. This CDR3 has 13 amino acids. V lost 5 bases to trimming and J lost 12 bases; unmatched junction nucleotides: 13. DNA of the CDR3: TGTGCCAGCAGTAAGCTTAGCGGGCGAGATCCGTACTTC. It specifies CASSKLSGRDPYF.

This chain links TRBV2 with TRBJ1-2; 7 bases are a match to TRBD1. V gave up 6 bases and J gave up 7 bases; unmatched junction bases: 8. The CDR3 has 13 residues. Germline CDR1 is SNHLY and CDR2 is FYNNEI. The CDR3 DNA sequence: TGTGCCAGCAGAGGACAGGAAGACGGTGGCTACACCTTC. This sequence encodes CASRGQEDGGYTF.

V gene TRBV5-6 combines with J gene TRBJ2-7; no clear D gene. This CDR3 has 13 residues. CDR1 SGHDT and CDR2 YYEEEE come from the germline V gene. The V end was cut by 4 bases, the J end by 5 bases, with 13 bases between. As DNA, the CDR3 is TGTGCCAGCAGCATAGGACGTAAAAACGAGCAGTACTTC. Translated, it gives CASSIGRKNEQYF.

In DNA form, the CDR3 reads TGTGCCAGCAGTTTAGGGGGACAGGCCTCCTACGAGCAGTACTTC. Translated: CASSLGGQASYEQYF. The V call is TRBV28, the J call TRBJ2-7, with 8 bases fitting TRBD1. CDR1 and CDR2 from the germline V gene are MDHEN and SYDVKM. CDR3 length: 15 residues. The junction had 3 bases not matched to a gene; V was cut back by 2 bases and J by 0 bases. Filled out from reference TRBV28 and TRBJ2-7, the complete variable domain reads DVKVTQSSRYLVKRTGEKVFLECVQDMDHENMFWYRQDPGLGLRLIYFSYDVKMKEKGDIPEGYSVSREKKERFSLILESASTNQTSMYLCASSLGGQASYEQYFGPGTRLTVT.

For this clone: Additional DNA sequences in this sample encode the identical CDR3. This sequence joins TRBV28 and TRBJ2-3, with D possibly matching TRBD2 (6 bases). This CDR3 spans 13 amino acids. Germline loops: CDR1 MDHEN, CDR2 SYDVKM. The V end was cut by 3 bases, the J end by 4 bases, with 8 bases between. The CDR3 DNA sequence: TGTGCCAGCAGTTTGCGGGGACCAGATACGCAGTATTTT. Translated, it gives CASSLRGPDTQYF. Filled out from reference TRBV28 and TRBJ2-3, the complete variable domain reads DVKVTQSSRYLVKRTGEKVFLECVQDMDHENMFWYRQDPGLGLRLIYFSYDVKMKEKGDIPEGYSVSREKKERFSLILESASTNQTSMYLCASSLRGPDTQYFGPGTRLTVL.